The clone carrying this T cell receptor beta chain has only one observation. Its antigen remains unidentified. Other DNA sequences in this specimen translate into the identical CDR3. The data originate from a study of cytomegalovirus exposure and HLA in healthy donors. These donors, healthy bone marrow donors, were studied. PCR employed 60 Vbeta and 13 Jbeta primers. Per the original data handling: Approximately 72 million unique TCR beta chains, roughly 11 million of them shared, were counted by a later analysis. The data were produced by immunoSEQ multiplex PCR, yet TCRdb's version contains in-frame clones alone and is incomplete. The DNA was the basis for D and trimming; V, J and clone size are from that table. The sample has around 92,000 clones; more than 75% are singletons. The V and J ends lost 0 bases and 1 base respectively, with 10 bases between them. The CDR3 runs to 15 residues. Germline loops: CDR1 SGHVS, CDR2 FQNEAQ.

The study's findings and limits: Sequencing depth roughly uniform across donors was assumed in presence/absence analyses. Later, TCR association rates were found to vary by HLA locus, highest for DRB1 and lowest for HLA-C.

The specimen was PBMCs. The clonotype was recovered from a human donor in good health. V usage is TRBV7-8 and J usage is TRBJ2-7; D is possibly TRBD1 (7 bases). The CDR3 region has the DNA TGTGCCAGCAGCTTAGCCCAGGGGGGATCCTACGAGCAGTACTTC. Protein sequence: CASSLAQGGSYEQYF.